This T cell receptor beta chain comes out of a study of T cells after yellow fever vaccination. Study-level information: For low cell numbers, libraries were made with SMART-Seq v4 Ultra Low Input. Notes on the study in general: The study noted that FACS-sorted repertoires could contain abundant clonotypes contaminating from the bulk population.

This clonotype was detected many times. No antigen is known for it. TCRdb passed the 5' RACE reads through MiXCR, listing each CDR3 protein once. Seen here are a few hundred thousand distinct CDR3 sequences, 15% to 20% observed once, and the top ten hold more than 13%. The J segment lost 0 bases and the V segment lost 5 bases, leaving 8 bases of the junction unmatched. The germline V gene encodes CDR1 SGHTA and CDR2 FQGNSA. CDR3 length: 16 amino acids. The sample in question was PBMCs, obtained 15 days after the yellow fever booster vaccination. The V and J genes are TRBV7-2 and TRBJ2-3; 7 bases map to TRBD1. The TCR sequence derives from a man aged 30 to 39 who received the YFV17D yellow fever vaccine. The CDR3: CASSRWDSASTDTQYF. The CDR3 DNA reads TGTGCCAGCAGCCGCTGGGACAGCGCTAGCACAGATACGCAGTATTTT.